This T cell receptor beta chain was sequenced during a study of metastatic and nonmetastatic thyroid tumors. On the study more broadly: Thyroid patients, malignant and benign, had repertoires compared across blood and tumor or nodule tissue.

Germline lookup yields CDR1 SGHAT and CDR2 FQDESV (reference sequence). The CDR3 length is 16 residues. In the original analysis: What underpinned the distant-metastasis classifier for papillary thyroid cancer was the set of CDR3 differences across clinicopathological groups. From the PCR reads, TCRdb re-called clones with MiXCR. What appears here as the V and J calls and clone size reflects TCRdb's work, not the paper's. The table records about 40,000 clones, about 17% of them present only once. Note on this clone: Its antigen is not identified. With a much larger clone just one base away, this may be a read error.

None of the patients had undergone any treatment ahead of thyroid surgery. Whole-study results and caveats: Benign nodules were reported to have significantly lower TCR beta diversity than malignant thyroid tumors, in blood and tumor.

This sequence was found in a female donor with papillary thyroid cancer or a benign thyroid nodule (not recorded which). Some clones in this sample may be carry-over from other donors' samples. This chain uses TRBV11-1 with TRBJ2-2; TRBD1 agrees at 9 bases. Input material: tumor tissue. Here the CDR3 reads CASSFGDRVNTWELFF. The CDR3 region has the DNA TGTGCCAGCAGCTTCGGGGACAGGGTTAACACCTGGGAGCTGTTTTTT.